Described below is a single T cell receptor (beta chain) sequence and its context. TCRdb's copy holds only in-frame clones and misses some; the assay was immunoSEQ multiplex PCR. The table lists around 330,000 clones, 90% of them singletons. The CDR3 consists of 12 residues. The V end lost 8 bases, the J end lost 1 base, and 8 bases lay between the germline ends. Per the germline V gene, CDR1 is MNHEY and CDR2 is SVGAGI. The data were obtained in a study of blood T cell repertoires in COVID-19. Assignment of participants to cohorts was predicated upon participant-reported clinical history. The chain combines TRBV6-5 with TRBJ1-1; D gene ambiguous. The source of this sequence is a man aged 55 to 70 who had recovered from COVID-19. Material: PBMCs or T cells enriched from blood (not recorded which). CDR3: CASLQENTEAFF. CDR3 in DNA: TGTGCCAGCCTCCAGGAGAACACTGAAGCTTTCTTT.